One sample yielded the 31 T cell receptor beta chains listed below, sequenced in a study of blood T cell repertoires in COVID-19 (dated by TCRdb to about 2020). Receptor libraries were prepared by the immunoSEQ multiplex PCR assay. As stored in TCRdb, this immuneACCESS dataset retains in-frame rearrangements with V and J assigned. A fraction of the clones does not appear; measured against another copy, unresolved V genes explain less than half of the discrepancy, and the remainder lacks a known reason. The sample includes under 75,000 clones, with 80% to 90% observed a single time. Clones ranked in the top ten supply more than 2.5% of the sample. The sequencing sample was made of peripheral blood. All receptors come from a man in his forties or fifties with acute or convalescent COVID-19.

The chain carries TRBV29-1 and TRBJ2-5; D unresolved. The CDR3 length is 11 residues. Between the trimmed V and J ends, which lost 6 bases and 5 bases, there was a span of 10 bases. Germline CDR1 SQVTM, CDR2 ANQGSEA. The CDR3 protein is CSVATGETQYF. In nucleotides, the CDR3 is TGCAGCGTGGCTACCGGGGAGACCCAGTACTTC.

The chain links TRBV11-2 to TRBJ2-5, with D uncertain. Germline V gives CDR1 SGHAT, CDR2 FQNNGV. V dropped 1 base and J dropped 5 bases, with 5 bases sitting between them. CDR3 length: 12 residues. As DNA, the CDR3 is TGTGCCAGCAGCTTAGGGCAGGAGACCCAGTACTTC. Residues: CASSLGQETQYF.

The gene calls are TRBV5-1 and TRBJ2-5; 11 bases fit TRBD1. With 0 bases clipped from V and 1 base from J, the junction kept 2 bases outside the gene matches. Per germline, CDR1 SGHRS and CDR2 YFSETQ. The CDR3 covers 16 residues. The CDR3 DNA reads TGCGCCAGCAGCTTGGCCGGGACAGGGGGCCAAGAGACCCAGTACTTC. It yields the protein CASSLAGTGGQETQYF.

The chain has TRBV7-9 and TRBJ1-1; 9 bases line up with TRBD1. The CDR3 totals 17 residues. The germline V gene has CDR1 SEHNR and CDR2 FQNEAQ (reference sequence). Trimming removed 4 bases from V and 5 bases from J; junction bases left unmatched: 14. The CDR3 is CASSSTRPQGARTEAFF. CDR3 nucleotides: TGTGCCAGCAGCTCAACCCGACCACAGGGGGCCAGGACTGAAGCTTTCTTT. The full variable domain, completed using reference TRBV7-9 and TRBJ1-1, is DTGVSQNPRHKITKRGQNVTFRCDPISEHNRLYWYRQTLGQGPEFLTYFQNEAQLEKSRLLSDRFSAERPKGSFSTLEIQRTEQGDSAMYLCASSSTRPQGARTEAFFGQGTRLTVV.

This chain connects TRBV19 to TRBJ1-1, with 10 bases matching TRBD1. Germline V CDR1 and CDR2: LNHDA, SQIVND (reference sequence). Trimming cost V 5 bases and J 4 bases; bases outside gene matches: 7. CDR3 length equals 15 residues. The CDR3 sequence is CASSFDRGLGTEAFF. CDR3 sequence (DNA): TGTGCCAGTAGTTTCGACAGGGGGCTTGGCACTGAAGCTTTCTTT.

The chain carries TRBV5-1 and TRBJ2-3; 10 bases map to TRBD1. The CDR3 contains 16 residues. Germline assignment: CDR1 SGHRS and CDR2 YFSETQ. V dropped 2 bases and J dropped 6; count of bases not matched to a gene: 9. The CDR3 here is CASSFTGTGVVDTQYF. The DNA for the CDR3 is TGCGCCAGCAGCTTCACCGGGACAGGGGTTGTGGATACGCAGTATTTT.

V is TRBV6-5 and J is TRBJ2-7; possibly TRBD1 for D (6 bases). This CDR3 contains 13 residues. CDR1 is MNHEY, CDR2 SVGAGI, per germline. Trimming stripped 8 bases from V and 4 bases from J, with 15 bases between. The CDR3 sequence: CASSYRQGYEQYV. CDR3 DNA sequence: TGTGCCAGCTCTTATCGCCAGGGGTACGAGCAGTACGTC.

The V call is TRBV18, the J call TRBJ2-7, with D perhaps TRBD1 (5 bases). This CDR3 spans 14 amino acids. The germline V and J ends were trimmed by 6 bases and 3 bases, with 15 bases remaining between them. Germline assignment: CDR1 KGHSH and CDR2 LQKENI. CDR3 sequence (DNA): TGTGCCAGCTCTTACCAGGGCCCAGGCTACGAGCAGTACTTC. It codes for CASSYQGPGYEQYF.

This clone was counted a single time. The chain recombines TRBV4-1 with TRBJ2-1, with 14 bases lining up with TRBD2. The V segment lost 3 bases and the J segment 5 bases; nucleotides outside the gene matches: 9. The CDR3 consists of 18 residues. Germline values: CDR1 MGHRA, CDR2 YSYEKL. For the CDR3, the DNA is TGCGCCAGCAGCCACCAAGCCCAGGGACTAGCGGGAGACAATGAGCAGTTCTTC. Translated: CASSHQAQGLAGDNEQFF.

The chain is built from TRBV18 and TRBJ1-2; TRBD1 matches at 10 bases. The CDR3 covers 14 residues. Looked up from germline, CDR1 is KGHSH and CDR2 is LQKENI. The J segment lost 8 bases and the V segment lost 0 bases, leaving 3 bases of the junction unmatched. CDR3 protein: CASSPPGQGKGYTF. The CDR3 nucleotides are TGTGCCAGCTCACCACCGGGACAGGGGAAGGGCTACACCTTC.

The chain employs TRBV6-2 or TRBV6-3 and TRBJ2-2; no definite D call. The CDR3 length is 11 residues. The germline V gene encodes CDR1 MNHEY and CDR2 SVGEGT. V lost 5 bases, J lost 7 bases, and 5 bases lay in between. Here the CDR3 DNA reads TGTGCCAGCAGTCGTCTCGGGGAGCTGTTTTTT. It translates to CASSRLGELFF.

V is TRBV5-1 and J is TRBJ2-1, with a possible D match to TRBD2 (5 bases). This CDR3 region has 17 residues. V gave up 0 bases and J gave up 0 bases, with 13 bases separating them. In germline, CDR1 is SGHRS, CDR2 YFSETQ. This CDR3 reads CASSLGLRASSYNEQFF. The CDR3 DNA sequence: TGCGCCAGCAGCTTGGGGCTGAGGGCCAGCTCCTACAATGAGCAGTTCTTC.

The gene calls are TRBV4-3 and TRBJ1-6; TRBD1 matches 7 bases. Germline V gives CDR1 LGHNA, CDR2 YSLEER. Trimming at V came to 1 base and at J to 8 bases, leaving 2 bases not matched to a gene. This CDR3 contains 14 residues. The CDR3 reads CASSQAGGDSPLHF. The CDR3 coding sequence is TGCGCCAGCAGCCAAGCAGGGGGAGATTCACCCCTCCACTTT.

The chain employs TRBV6-4 and TRBJ2-3; D perhaps matches TRBD1 (6 bases). Per germline, CDR1 MRHNA and CDR2 SNTAGT. This CDR3 has 15 amino acids. Trimming left V 4 bases short and J 3 bases short, with 14 bases between. CDR3 nucleotides: TGTGCCAGCAGTGCCGGGGCAGGGGAGACAGATACGCAGTATTTT. Its translation is CASSAGAGETDTQYF.

The J gene is TRBJ1-3, the V gene TRBV7-8; D unresolved. The V end was cut by 5 bases, the J end by 4 bases, with 9 bases between. The germline V gene has CDR1 SGHVS and CDR2 FQNEAQ. The CDR3 sequence is 13 residues long. CDR3 sequence (DNA): TGTGCCAGCAGCCCGAGTCTGGGAAACACCATATATTTT. As protein: CASSPSLGNTIYF.

The chain is built from TRBV24-1 and TRBJ2-2, with D perhaps matching TRBD2 (5 bases). CDR1 KGHDR and CDR2 SFDVKD come from the germline V gene. The CDR3 has 15 amino acids. V was pared by 4 bases and J by 0 bases, with 8 bases between. CDR3 bases: TGTGCCACCAGTGACAGGACTGCGAACACCGGGGAGCTGTTTTTT. It yields the protein CATSDRTANTGELFF.

V usage is TRBV5-5 and J usage is TRBJ1-5, with TRBD1 identical over 11 bases. The CDR3 is 17 residues long. The trim removed 4 bases at V and 0 bases at J, leaving 6 bases unmatched. Looked up from germline, CDR1 is SGHKS and CDR2 is YYEKEE (reference sequence). The CDR3 sequence is CASSAGTGGYSNQPQHF. CDR3 in DNA: TGTGCCAGCAGCGCCGGGACAGGGGGTTATAGCAATCAGCCCCAGCATTTT.

This chain uses TRBV7-8 with TRBJ2-1; 9 bases are shared with TRBD1. After removal of 2 bases from V and 2 bases from J, the junction contained 4 bases not matched to a gene. Germline V CDR1 and CDR2: SGHVS, FQNEAQ. The CDR3 consists of 16 residues. CDR3 amino acids: CASSLKGQGPYNEQFF. DNA of the CDR3: TGTGCCAGCAGCTTAAAGGGACAGGGCCCCTACAATGAGCAGTTCTTC.

The chain links TRBV12-3 or TRBV12-4 to TRBJ2-1, with D perhaps matching TRBD1 (5 bases). The V and J ends lost 3 bases and 8 bases respectively, with 11 bases between them. There are 13 residues in the CDR3. CDR3 amino acids: CASSFAWGDEQFF. The CDR3, as DNA: TGTGCCAGCAGTTTCGCCTGGGGCGATGAGCAGTTCTTC.

This chain joins TRBV27 and TRBJ2-7; 9 bases match TRBD1. Germline-derived CDR1 and CDR2 are MNHEY and SMNVEV (reference sequence). CDR3 length equals 13 residues. Germline trimming cut 4 bases from V and 6 bases from J; bases unmatched to any gene: 4. The CDR3 reads CASSWDRDSEQYV. The CDR3 DNA reads as TGTGCCAGCAGTTGGGACAGGGATTCCGAGCAGTACGTC.

This chain connects TRBV27 to TRBJ1-4; D call uncertain. This CDR3 has 15 amino acids. V gave up 4 bases and J gave up 6 bases, with 15 bases separating them. Germline V CDR1 and CDR2: MNHEY, SMNVEV (reference sequence). The CDR3 loop is CASSSRTPGDEKLFF. In nucleotides, the CDR3 is TGTGCCAGCAGTTCACGGACGCCCGGGGATGAAAAACTGTTTTTT.

The CDR3 region is CASSSGIDQPQHF. In DNA form, the CDR3 reads TGTGCCAGTAGTTCAGGAATTGATCAGCCCCAGCATTTT. This chain links TRBV19 with TRBJ1-5; D remains unclear. The germline V and J ends were trimmed by 5 bases and 5 bases, with 10 bases remaining between them. This CDR3 comprises 13 residues. The germline V gene encodes CDR1 LNHDA and CDR2 SQIVND (reference sequence).

This clone has only one observation. The CDR3 is CASSLLVFREDTEAFF. The DNA of the CDR3 is TGTGCCAGCAGCTTATTAGTTTTCAGGGAGGACACTGAAGCTTTCTTT. The chain recombines TRBV7-9 with TRBJ1-1; possible D gene TRBD1, 5 bases. The V and J ends lost 2 bases and 3 bases respectively, with 16 bases between them. CDR1 and CDR2 (germline): SEHNR, FQNEAQ (reference sequence). This CDR3 contains 16 residues.

Only a few counts were recorded for this clone. The rearrangement joins TRBV2 to TRBJ2-7; 9 bases align to TRBD2. In germline, CDR1 is SNHLY, CDR2 FYNNEI. Unmatched junction bases numbered 5, after V lost 5 bases and J lost 3 bases. The CDR3 is 14 residues long. The CDR3 sequence is CASSWGREGYEQYV. As DNA, the CDR3 is TGTGCCAGCAGTTGGGGGCGGGAGGGCTACGAGCAGTACGTC.

The chain has TRBV4-1 and TRBJ2-7; D is uncertain. In germline, CDR1 is MGHRA, CDR2 YSYEKL. The CDR3 totals 15 residues. The germline V and J ends were trimmed by 4 bases and 2 bases, with 15 bases remaining between them. The CDR3 region has the DNA TGCGCCAGCAGCCTCTCTTTGGGCCAGACCTACGAGCAGTACTTC. It encodes CASSLSLGQTYEQYF.

This chain connects TRBV4-1 to TRBJ2-1, with TRBD2 matching over 9 bases. Germline values: CDR1 MGHRA, CDR2 YSYEKL. V lost 1 base, J lost 7 bases, and 8 bases stayed unmatched. The CDR3 contains 16 residues. The CDR3 DNA sequence: TGCGCCAGCAGCCAAGTAGGAGCGGGAGGTTATAATGAGCAGTTCTTC. Its translation: CASSQVGAGGYNEQFF.

The chain carries TRBV7-2 and TRBJ1-6; no clear D. The V end was cut by 3 bases, the J end by 5 bases, with 8 bases between. Germline values: CDR1 SGHTA, CDR2 FQGNSA. The CDR3 loop spans 14 amino acids. This chain's CDR3 is CASSFQHNNSPLHF. Written as DNA, the CDR3 is TGTGCCAGCAGCTTCCAACACAATAATTCACCCCTCCACTTT.

The V and J genes are TRBV29-1 and TRBJ2-7; D might be TRBD2 (5 bases). Trimming pared 6 bases from V and 3 bases from J, leaving 21 bases between. The V gene's germline CDR1 is SQVTM and CDR2 ANQGSEA. CDR3 size: 15 residues. The CDR3 sequence: CSVVEGPTKDYEQYF. In DNA, the CDR3 is TGCAGCGTGGTAGAGGGCCCGACAAAAGACTACGAGCAGTACTTC.

This rearrangement joins TRBV5-5 to TRBJ1-2; tentatively, D is TRBD1 (6 bases). The V gene lost 0 bases and the J gene lost 0 bases, with 12 bases spanning the gap. This CDR3 is built from 16 residues. Germline CDR1 is SGHKS and CDR2 is YYEKEE (reference sequence). The CDR3 sequence is CASSLVGTPTNYGYTF. The DNA for the CDR3 is TGTGCCAGCAGCTTGGTGGGGACACCTACTAACTATGGCTACACCTTC.

The chain uses TRBV9 and TRBJ2-5; 9 bases align to TRBD1. With 3 bases clipped from V and 1 base from J, the junction kept 1 base outside the gene matches. This CDR3 has 14 amino acids. The germline CDR1 and CDR2 sequences are SGDLS and YYNGEE. The CDR3 sequence: CASSATGGQETQYF. In nucleotides, the CDR3 is TGTGCCAGCAGCGCGACAGGGGGCCAAGAGACCCAGTACTTC.

The chain joins TRBV6-2 or TRBV6-3 to TRBJ2-1, with TRBD1 matching 7 bases. V was clipped by 2 bases and J by 8 bases; unmatched bases: 6. The CDR3 is 14 residues long. The germline CDR1 and CDR2 sequences are MNHEY and SVGEGT. The CDR3 coding sequence is TGTGCCAGCAGTTACATGACAGGGTCGCATGAGCAGTTCTTC. As protein: CASSYMTGSHEQFF.